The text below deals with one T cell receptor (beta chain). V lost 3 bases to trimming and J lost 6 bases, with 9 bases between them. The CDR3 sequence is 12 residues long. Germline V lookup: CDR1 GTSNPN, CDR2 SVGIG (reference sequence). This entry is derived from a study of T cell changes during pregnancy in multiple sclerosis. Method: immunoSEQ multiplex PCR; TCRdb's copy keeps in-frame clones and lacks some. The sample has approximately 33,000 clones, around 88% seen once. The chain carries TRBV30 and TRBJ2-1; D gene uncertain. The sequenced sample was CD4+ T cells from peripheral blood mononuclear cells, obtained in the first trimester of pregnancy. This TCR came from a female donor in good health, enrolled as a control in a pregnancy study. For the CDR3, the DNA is TGTGCCTGGAGATCACAGATCAATGAGCAGTTCTTC. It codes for CAWRSQINEQFF.